The entry below describes one T cell receptor beta chain. No antigen is known for it. This sample is drawn from a study of PD-L1 blockade in urothelial cancer. Study context: Among blood samples, the median T cell count was some 140,000.

This CDR3 region has 13 residues. Germline loops: CDR1 LNHNV, CDR2 YYDKDF (reference sequence). V lost 0 bases and J 6 bases, leaving 8 bases between the germline ends. Synthetic TCR analog templates were added to each PCR reaction. Generated by immunoSEQ multiplex PCR, the TCRdb table keeps only in-frame clones and is missing some. The repertoire holds about 82,000 clones, with about nine tenths as singletons. Study-wide results and caveats: Durable-benefit patients had greater expansion of tumor-associated blood clones at 3 weeks.

The genes are TRBV15 and TRBJ1-2, with D possibly matching TRBD1 (5 bases). The receptor was derived from a woman in her 70s with urothelial cancer. The sequencing here drew on PBMCs, taken around atezolizumab (anti-PD-L1) treatment. The CDR3 here is CATSRDVGHGYTF. CDR3 DNA sequence: TGTGCCACCAGCAGAGACGTGGGGCATGGCTACACCTTC. The variable domain in full, with the rest retrieved from reference TRBV15 and TRBJ1-2, is DAMVIQNPRYQVTQFGKPVTLSCSQTLNHNVMYWYQQKSSQAPKLLFHYYDKDFNNEADTPDNFQSRRPNTSFCFLDIRSPGLGDTAMYLCATSRDVGHGYTFGSGTRLTVV.